Following are 17 T cell receptor beta chains from one sample sequenced in a study of T cells after yellow fever vaccination. TCRdb reprocessed the 5' RACE reads via MiXCR and lists one record per CDR3 protein. Of 250,000 or so distinct CDR3 sequences listed, roughly 6.3% were seen once; the top ten hold 1.1%. The source material was CD4+ T cells sorted from PBMCs, sampled on the day of the yellow fever booster vaccination. These receptors came from a man between 25 and 39 years old who received the YFV17D yellow fever vaccine.

This clonotype was recorded a few times. V gene TRBV27 combines with J gene TRBJ2-2; 10 positions agree with TRBD2. Germline V CDR1 and CDR2: MNHEY, SMNVEV (reference sequence). The V segment lost 6 bases and the J segment 2 bases; nucleotides outside the gene matches: 9. This CDR3 has 17 residues. DNA of the CDR3: TGTGCCAGCAGCTTTCAGAGGACTAGCGGAAACACCGGGGAGCTGTTTTTT. This gives the protein CASSFQRTSGNTGELFF.

This clonotype was found many times. The rearrangement uses TRBV27 and TRBJ2-7; D remains unclear. Trimming cost V 0 bases and J 5 bases, with 17 bases left between them. CDR3 length: 16 residues. From germline, CDR1 is MNHEY and CDR2 SMNVEV (reference sequence). This CDR3 reads CASSLSGRLVSHEQYF. DNA of the CDR3: TGTGCCAGCAGTTTATCTGGTAGGCTAGTTTCTCACGAGCAGTACTTC.

At least ten counts were recorded for this clonotype. V usage is TRBV7-9 and J usage is TRBJ1-5; D gene unclear. Per germline, CDR1 SEHNR and CDR2 FQNEAQ (reference sequence). V was cut by 5 bases and J by 5 bases, with 13 bases left in between. The CDR3 runs 14 residues. In DNA, the CDR3 is TGTGCCAGCAGCCCGATGGGCAGCTATCAGCCCCAGCATTTT. As protein: CASSPMGSYQPQHF.

In this sample, this clonotype turned up a few times. The chain carries TRBV12-3 or TRBV12-4 and TRBJ2-2; D uncertain. The CDR3 has 11 amino acids. Trimming left V 5 bases short and J 4 bases short, with 2 bases between. CDR3 amino acids: CASSATGELFF. The CDR3 DNA reads TGTGCCAGCAGTGCCACCGGGGAGCTGTTTTTT.

This clonotype was recorded a few times. The chain uses TRBV5-6 and TRBJ2-7, with 7 bases matching TRBD2. The junction had 13 bases not matched to a gene; V was cut back by 2 bases and J by 5 bases. The CDR3 covers 16 residues. Per germline, CDR1 SGHDT and CDR2 YYEEEE. The CDR3 bases are TGTGCCAGCAGCTTACTCCAAGAGGCGGGAGTGGACGAGCAGTACTTC. This codes for CASSLLQEAGVDEQYF.

This clonotype was detected ten times or more. The chain combines TRBV7-2 with TRBJ1-6; a possible D gene is TRBD1 (6 bases). V was cut by 2 bases and J by 3 bases, with 8 bases left in between. This CDR3 contains 15 residues. Germline V CDR1 and CDR2: SGHTA, FQGNSA. CDR3 region: CASSLRQVYNSPLHF. The CDR3 nucleotides are TGTGCCAGCAGCTTAAGACAGGTCTATAATTCACCCCTCCACTTT.

The genes are TRBV12-3 or TRBV12-4 and TRBJ2-3; TRBD2 is a possible D gene (5 bases). The ends were cut back, 4 bases at V and 2 bases at J, with 13 bases in the middle. The CDR3 spans 15 residues. CDR3 in amino acids: CASSYEGRNTDTQYF. The CDR3, as DNA: TGTGCCAGCAGTTATGAGGGTAGAAACACAGATACGCAGTATTTT.

This clonotype has a handful of counts. The V gene is TRBV12-3 or TRBV12-4, the J gene TRBJ1-5; D is uncertain. There are 15 residues in the CDR3. V was trimmed by 2 bases and J by 0 bases, leaving 8 bases between them. The CDR3 nucleotides are TGTGCCAGCAGTTTACGAGCGGTTAGCAATCAGCCCCAGCATTTT. Its translation: CASSLRAVSNQPQHF.

This clonotype was counted between two and nine times. This chain links TRBV20-1 with TRBJ2-3; D not certain. Germline values: CDR1 DFQATT, CDR2 SNEGSKA (reference sequence). The V and J ends lost 3 bases and 4 bases respectively, with 11 bases between them. CDR3 length: 13 amino acids. This CDR3 reads CSASPDYPDTQYF. The DNA for the CDR3 is TGCAGTGCTAGTCCTGATTACCCAGATACGCAGTATTTT.

This clonotype was found a few times. The rearrangement joins TRBV7-2 to TRBJ2-5; no reliable D call. CDR1 and CDR2 from the germline V gene are SGHTA and FQGNSA. V lost 4 bases and J lost 4, with 16 bases in between. The CDR3 is 15 amino acids. This CDR3 is CASSSRLGVGETQYF. The CDR3, as DNA: TGTGCCAGCAGCTCCCGACTTGGGGTCGGAGAGACCCAGTACTTC.

There are many counts of this clonotype. The genes are TRBV5-1 and TRBJ2-1; 9 nucleotides line up with TRBD2. Trimming removed 4 bases from V and 4 bases from J; junction bases left unmatched: 6. The germline V gene encodes CDR1 SGHRS and CDR2 YFSETQ. The CDR3 runs to 15 residues. The CDR3 nucleotides read TGCGCCAGCAGCCCTAGACTAGCGGCATACAATGAGCAGTTCTTC. Translated, it gives CASSPRLAAYNEQFF. The variable domain in full, completed from reference TRBV5-1 and TRBJ2-1, reads KAGVTQTPRYLIKTRGQQVTLSCSPISGHRSVSWYQQTPGQGLQFLFEYFSETQRNKGNFPGRFSGRQFSNSRSEMNVSTLELGDSALYLCASSPRLAAYNEQFFGPGTRLTVL.

This clonotype was detected ten times or more. The rearrangement links TRBV7-8 to TRBJ2-1, with D unclear. Germline V gene lookup returns CDR1 SGHVS and CDR2 FQNEAQ. V dropped 4 bases and J dropped 5 bases, with 6 bases sitting between them. The CDR3 is 12 amino acids. The CDR3 loop is CASSSHNNEQFF. The CDR3 coding sequence is TGTGCCAGCAGCTCCCATAACAATGAGCAGTTCTTC.

This clonotype came up a few times. The rearrangement links TRBV19 to TRBJ1-5, with TRBD1 as a possible D gene (5 bases). V dropped 0 bases and J dropped 5 bases, with 14 bases sitting between them. Germline V gene data show CDR1 as LNHDA and CDR2 as SQIVND (reference sequence). The CDR3 runs to 16 residues. The CDR3 loop is CASSIESRDADQPQHF. As DNA, the CDR3 is TGTGCCAGTAGTATAGAGTCTCGGGACGCGGATCAGCCCCAGCATTTT.

This clonotype is a singleton in its sample. DNA of the CDR3: TGCAGCGTTGACCCTTCCCAAGAGACCCAGTACTTC. Encoded protein: CSVDPSQETQYF. V gene TRBV29-1 combines with J gene TRBJ2-5, with no clear D. The CDR3 consists of 12 residues. Germline V CDR1 and CDR2: SQVTM, ANQGSEA. The V gene lost 3 bases and the J gene lost 1 base, with 6 bases spanning the gap.

The V gene is TRBV20-1, the J gene TRBJ2-2, with D maybe TRBD1 (6 bases). Germline V gene sequence: CDR1 DFQATT, CDR2 SNEGSKA (reference sequence). CDR3 length: 11 residues. V was trimmed by 7 bases and J by 5 bases, leaving 8 bases between them. CDR3 nucleotides: TGCAGTGAAGACAGGACCGGGGAGCTGTTTTTT. Translation gives CSEDRTGELFF.

At least ten counts were recorded for this clonotype. This chain uses TRBV20-1 with TRBJ2-7; 7 nucleotides match TRBD2. The germline gives CDR1 DFQATT, CDR2 SNEGSKA (reference sequence). The CDR3 is 15 amino acids. V trimming: 5 bases; J trimming: 5 bases; junction bases outside the gene matches: 15. The CDR3 DNA reads TGCAGTGCTCAAAGCGGGGCGGCGAGGGAAGACGAGCAGTACTTC. This sequence encodes CSAQSGAAREDEQYF.

The V call is TRBV6-2 or TRBV6-3, the J call TRBJ2-3; tentatively, D is TRBD1 (5 bases). The V and J ends lost 2 bases and 4 bases respectively, with 13 bases between them. This CDR3 region has 15 residues. Germline CDR1 MNHEY, CDR2 SVGEGT. CDR3 DNA sequence: TGTGCCAGCAGTTACATCGGATGGGGCCCAGATACGCAGTATTTT. Translating it yields CASSYIGWGPDTQYF.